These 19 T cell receptor beta chains share one sample of origin, sequenced in a study of cytomegalovirus exposure and HLA in healthy donors. Primers included in the PCR were 60 Vbeta and 13 Jbeta primers. Here immunoSEQ multiplex PCR was the method, and the copy in TCRdb shows in-frame clones only, minus some. The sample carries about 95,000 clones, around three quarters recorded once. Sequenced material: PBMCs. Every receptor here comes from a woman in her 50s in good health and CMV-seropositive.

The V and J genes are TRBV7-9 and TRBJ2-7; 10 bases match TRBD1. The CDR3 runs to 17 residues. J lost 3 bases, V lost 1 base, and 9 bases had no gene match. CDR1 and CDR2 from the germline V gene are SEHNR and FQNEAQ (reference sequence). In DNA form, the CDR3 reads TGTGCCAGCAGCTTAGGCTCCTGGGACAGGGGCAACTACGAGCAGTACTTC. Translating it yields CASSLGSWDRGNYEQYF.

This clone occurred a few times. The J gene is TRBJ1-5, the V gene TRBV11-2; possible D gene TRBD1, 5 bases. The V end was cut by 2 bases, the J end by 3 bases, with 8 bases between. The CDR3 length is 14 residues. Germline-derived CDR1 and CDR2 are SGHAT and FQNNGV. CDR3 loop: CASSLSGINQPQHF. The CDR3 DNA is TGTGCCAGCAGCTTATCAGGGATCAATCAGCCCCAGCATTTT. Complete variable domain (other parts from reference TRBV11-2 and TRBJ1-5): EAGVAQSPRYKIIEKRQSVAFWCNPISGHATLYWYQQILGQGPKLLIQFQNNGVVDDSQLPKDRFSAERLKGVDSTLKIQPAKLEDSAVYLCASSLSGINQPQHFGDGTRLSIL.

The chain combines TRBV13 with TRBJ2-1; 7 nucleotides match TRBD2. Germline trimming cut 4 bases from V and 9 bases from J; bases unmatched to any gene: 18. Germline V gene sequence: CDR1 PRHDT, CDR2 FYEKMQ (reference sequence). This CDR3 comprises 17 residues. CDR3 sequence reads: CASSSNARDYTTGEQFF. The CDR3 bases are TGTGCCAGCAGCTCAAATGCTCGGGACTATACCACCGGTGAGCAGTTCTTC.

This clone appeared a single time. The J gene is TRBJ2-2, the V gene TRBV5-1; possibly TRBD1 for D (5 bases). The CDR3 loop spans 15 amino acids. Looked up from germline, CDR1 is SGHRS and CDR2 is YFSETQ. V lost 3 bases, J lost 1 base, and 10 bases lay in between. CDR3 DNA sequence: TGCGCCAGCAGCTCCCAGGGAAGGAACACCGGGGAGCTGTTTTTT. This translates into CASSSQGRNTGELFF.

The chain carries TRBV27 and TRBJ2-3, with 7 bases that match TRBD1. CDR1 and CDR2 (germline): MNHEY, SMNVEV (reference sequence). This CDR3 region has 16 residues. V lost 5 bases to trimming and J lost 2 bases; unmatched junction nucleotides: 10. Here the CDR3 DNA reads TGTGCCAGCAGTCCACTACGGACAGGTTACACAGATACGCAGTATTTT. Its translation: CASSPLRTGYTDTQYF.

This chain connects TRBV18 to TRBJ1-2; unclear D gene. Trimming shortened V by 4 bases and J by 4 bases, and 10 bases separated the two germline ends. Per the germline V gene, CDR1 is KGHSH and CDR2 is LQKENI. The CDR3 has 13 residues. The CDR3 coding sequence is TGTGCCAGCTCACGTGGCAGTTCCTATGGCTACACCTTC. It is translated as CASSRGSSYGYTF.

This chain uses TRBV27 with TRBJ1-6, with D uncertain. The CDR3 contains 12 residues. Germline V lookup: CDR1 MNHEY, CDR2 SMNVEV (reference sequence). Trimming removed 3 bases from V and 7 bases from J, with 4 bases in between. The CDR3 bases are TGTGCCAGCAGTTTGAGGAATTCACCCCTCCACTTT. It specifies CASSLRNSPLHF.

The chain employs TRBV30 and TRBJ2-3; TRBD2 agrees at 9 bases. The CDR3 extends over 17 amino acids. Germline V CDR1 and CDR2: GTSNPN, SVGIG (reference sequence). V shed 1 base, J shed 0 bases, and the junction held 8 bases outside the gene matches. In nucleotides, the CDR3 is TGTGCCTGGAGTGGATGGAGACTAGCGGATAGCACAGATACGCAGTATTTT. Its protein product is CAWSGWRLADSTDTQYF.

This chain's CDR3 is CASSWTENEQYF. In DNA form, the CDR3 reads TGTGCCAGCAGCTGGACAGAGAACGAGCAGTACTTC. V gene TRBV11-2 combines with J gene TRBJ2-7; possible D gene TRBD1, 6 bases. Trimming removed 4 bases at V and 5 bases at J, with 9 bases between. The CDR3 is 12 residues long. Per germline, CDR1 SGHAT and CDR2 FQNNGV.

The rearrangement uses TRBV6-5 and TRBJ2-1; 15 bases are shared with TRBD2. J was trimmed by 8 bases and V by 6 bases; bases with no gene match: 5. Looked up from germline, CDR1 is MNHEY and CDR2 is SVGAGI. CDR3 length: 15 residues. The CDR3 DNA sequence: TGTGCCAGCAGGAGGACTAGCGGGAGGGGGGATGAGCAGTTCTTC. Its protein is CASRRTSGRGDEQFF.

Here the CDR3 DNA reads TGTGCCAGTAGTATAGCAGTCAGTGCTGAGCAGTTCTTC. Protein: CASSIAVSAEQFF. This sequence joins TRBV19 and TRBJ2-1, with D unresolved. In germline, CDR1 is LNHDA, CDR2 SQIVND (reference sequence). V was pared by 1 base and J by 9 bases, with 10 bases between. This CDR3 region has 13 residues.

The chain joins TRBV5-6 to TRBJ2-2, with D possibly TRBD1 on 5 matching bases. CDR1 and CDR2 (germline): SGHDT, YYEEEE. The CDR3 extends over 13 amino acids. Trimming removed 2 bases at V and 7 bases at J, with 9 bases between. The CDR3 region has the DNA TGTGCCAGCAGCTTTGGGGCACGCGGGGAGCTGTTTTTT. Encoded protein: CASSFGARGELFF.

This clone was seen a few times. The chain couples TRBV28 to TRBJ1-4; D is unresolved. The germline V and J ends were trimmed by 7 bases and 8 bases, with 11 bases remaining between them. Germline V gives CDR1 MDHEN, CDR2 SYDVKM. The CDR3 runs 12 residues. CDR3 in DNA: TGTGCCAGCACAAGACCACAGGAAAAACTGTTTTTT. Translating gives CASTRPQEKLFF.

The chain uses TRBV27 and TRBJ2-7, with 8 bases lining up with TRBD2. CDR1 and CDR2 from the germline V gene are MNHEY and SMNVEV (reference sequence). This CDR3 has 15 residues. Trimming at V came to 3 bases and at J to 5 bases, leaving 9 bases not matched to a gene. The CDR3 sequence: CASSLPGTSSHEQYF. CDR3 nucleotide sequence: TGTGCCAGCAGTTTGCCCGGGACTAGTTCCCACGAGCAGTACTTC.

The chain has TRBV28 and TRBJ2-5, with 10 bases aligning to TRBD2. The V segment lost 10 bases and the J segment 7 bases; nucleotides outside the gene matches: 18. This CDR3 region has 16 residues. Germline CDR1 reads MDHEN; CDR2 reads SYDVKM. CDR3 protein: CATSRVEREGRGTQYF. The CDR3, as DNA: TGTGCCACCTCCAGGGTGGAGCGGGAGGGCCGAGGGACCCAGTACTTC.

This clone occurred a few times. V is TRBV4-3 and J is TRBJ2-3, with D unclear. The V gene lost 0 bases and the J gene lost 3 bases, with 7 bases spanning the gap. Germline V gene lookup returns CDR1 LGHNA and CDR2 YSLEER. CDR3 size: 14 residues. CDR3 in amino acids: CASSQDLPTDTQYF. The CDR3, as DNA: TGCGCCAGCAGCCAAGACCTTCCTACAGATACGCAGTATTTT.

The V gene is TRBV6-1, the J gene TRBJ2-7; the match to TRBD1 covers 7 bases. V shed 6 bases and J 4 bases; nucleotides not matched to a gene: 12. CDR3 length: 15 residues. CDR1 and CDR2 from the germline V gene are MNHNS and SASEGT. DNA for the CDR3: TGTGCCAGCAGCCAGGGGGTGTACACGGTATACGAGCAGTACTTC. Residues: CASSQGVYTVYEQYF.

This clone was detected only a few times. The chain combines TRBV10-1 with TRBJ2-2, with TRBD1 matching 7 bases. Per germline, CDR1 WNHNN and CDR2 SYGVQD (reference sequence). CDR3 length: 15 residues. V lost 7 bases and J lost 1; bases outside the gene matches: 6. In DNA form, the CDR3 reads TGCGCCAGCAAGGCCGGGACAGAGAACACCGGGGAGCTGTTTTTT. This translates into CASKAGTENTGELFF.

This clone was recorded a few times. This chain uses TRBV10-2 with TRBJ2-3, with D unclear. The CDR3 extends over 14 amino acids. CDR1 WSHSY and CDR2 SAAADI come from the germline V gene. V gave up 3 bases and J gave up 2 bases, with 9 bases separating them. CDR3 DNA: TGCGCCAGCAGTGAATCGCGGATCACAGATACGCAGTATTTT. Translating gives CASSESRITDTQYF.